This TCR beta chain was documented in a study of blood T cell repertoires in COVID-19. On the study more broadly: From the United States, Italy and Spain came samples of acute and convalescent COVID-19.

Clones were sequenced by immunoSEQ multiplex PCR, and TCRdb holds only the in-frame ones, with some missing. This table has 100,000 or so clones, 86% appearing once. CDR3 length: 18 amino acids. V lost 4 bases, J lost 1 base, and 6 bases stayed unmatched. CDR1 and CDR2 from the germline V gene are SNHLY and FYNNEI. Sample: PBMCs or T cells enriched from blood (not recorded which). This receptor was obtained from a woman aged 45-60 years who had recovered from COVID-19. The chain combines TRBV2 with TRBJ2-6, with TRBD1 identical over 11 bases. CDR3 loop: CASSGPGTGGSGANVLTF. CDR3 in DNA: TGTGCCAGCAGTGGGCCCGGGACAGGGGGTTCTGGGGCCAACGTCCTGACTTTC.